This TCR beta chain was identified in a study of identical twins. Broader study findings: Researchers reported weaker excess twin sharing in beta out-of-frame sequences.

MiXCR was run by TCRdb on the 5' RACE reads, yielding one entry per CDR3 protein. This table has 510,000 or so distinct CDR3 sequences, around 15% appearing once. Per germline, CDR1 LGHDT and CDR2 YNNKEL (reference sequence). The CDR3 length is 14 residues. J gave up 6 bases and V 3 bases, and 5 bases lay outside the gene matches. As regards this clonotype: Its antigen is not identified.

The data also belong to a second study, concerning yellow fever vaccine responses in identical twins. As reported in that work: Twins' vaccine T cell responses reportedly seemed partly convergent and partly personalized.

The chain employs TRBV3-1 and TRBJ2-1, with 7 bases identical to TRBD2. This receptor was identified in a woman aged 18 to 35 in good health. The sequencing input was CD4+ T cells sorted from blood. The CDR3 reads CASSHARLANEQFF. The CDR3 DNA sequence: TGTGCCAGCAGCCACGCCCGACTAGCCAATGAGCAGTTCTTC.